The entry that follows covers one T cell receptor (beta chain) sequence. Its antigen is unidentified. The V gene lost 3 bases and the J gene lost 3 bases, with 8 bases spanning the gap. Germline loops: CDR1 SEHNR, CDR2 FQNEAQ (reference sequence). This CDR3 has 13 amino acids. The sample originates from a study of Ad26.COV2.S vaccination and SARS-CoV-2 variants. Study in general: Into the muscle, Ad26.COV2.S was dosed once or twice, 56 days apart.

Study-level points and caveats: Post-vaccination breadth of spike-specific CD8+ and CD4+ T cell responses was reportedly substantial.

Sequenced by immunoSEQ multiplex PCR; TCRdb stores in-frame clones only, minus some. Here the sample spans around 400,000 clones, 89% being singletons. Treatment of the sample: roughly 20 received Ad26.COV2.S at low or high dose, single or two shots; about 5 received placebo; per-sample allocation not given. Vaccine and placebo recipients were sampled on day 63 after the first injection. Vaccine was an Ad26 vector expressing Wuhan-strain SARS-CoV-2 spike. The sequencing used peripheral blood, collected in a trial of Ad26.COV2.S vaccine versus placebo. The receptor was isolated from a person between 18 and 65 years old who received the Ad26.COV2.S COVID-19 vaccine or a placebo. The chain joins TRBV7-9 to TRBJ2-5; D is ambiguous. The CDR3 DNA is TGTGCCAGCAGCTTCGCTGTAAAAGAGACCCAGTACTTC. It specifies CASSFAVKETQYF.